Below, 22 T cell receptor beta chains from the same sample are listed, as sequenced in a study of cytomegalovirus exposure and HLA in healthy donors (dated by TCRdb to about 2017). The protocol used for the library was the immunoSEQ multiplex PCR assay. For the multiplex PCR, a mixture combining 60 forward primers for TCR Vbeta segments and 13 reverse primers for TCR Jbeta segments was used. In TCRdb, the immuneACCESS table is reduced to in-frame sequences with V and J assigned. These tables do not hold every clone; where another copy was compared, an unresolved V gene accounts for under half, and the others remain unexplained. The sample table shows some 100,000 clones, and approximately 71% are seen once. The ten largest clones add up to roughly 15% of the sample. The sequencing sample was made of PBMCs. All receptors derive from a woman under 30 in good health and CMV-seropositive.

The CDR3 loop is CASSSLSPAGSRNYGYTF. CDR3 DNA: TGTGCCAGCAGCTCGTTGAGCCCCGCCGGGTCACGTAACTATGGCTACACCTTC. The rearrangement joins TRBV5-8 to TRBJ1-2, with D unclear. CDR1 and CDR2 from the germline V gene are SGHTS and YDEGEE. Trimming pared 3 bases from V and 1 base from J, leaving 22 bases between. The CDR3 contains 18 residues. The whole variable domain, remainder taken from reference TRBV5-8 and TRBJ1-2, is EAGVTQSPTHLIKTRGQQATLRCSPISGHTSVYWYQQALGLGLQFLLWYDEGEERNRGNFPPRFSGRQFPNYSSELNVNALELEDSALYLCASSSLSPAGSRNYGYTFGSGTRLTVV.

The rearrangement links TRBV7-8 to TRBJ1-4; D gene uncertain. Trimming took off 3 bases at V and 8 bases at J, with 10 bases between the two ends. The CDR3 runs 13 residues. CDR1 and CDR2 (germline): SGHVS, FQNEAQ. The CDR3 here is CASSFRGMEKLFF. CDR3 coding DNA: TGTGCCAGCAGCTTCAGAGGGATGGAAAAACTGTTTTTT.

This clone came up a few times. The chain combines TRBV6-4 with TRBJ1-6, with TRBD1 as a possible D gene (5 bases). The CDR3 consists of 13 residues. V lost 4 bases, J lost 6 bases, and 7 bases lay in between. From germline, CDR1 is MRHNA and CDR2 SNTAGT. CDR3 sequence (DNA): TGTGCCAGCAGTGCCGACAGTAATTCACCCCTCCACTTT. Translation gives CASSADSNSPLHF.

This chain joins TRBV30 and TRBJ2-7; D possibly corresponds to TRBD2 (5 bases). CDR3 size: 12 residues. Germline CDR1 is GTSNPN and CDR2 is SVGIG (reference sequence). The ends were cut back, 0 bases at V and 4 bases at J, with 7 bases in the middle. The CDR3 sequence: CAWSVGRYEQYF. For the CDR3, the DNA is TGTGCCTGGAGTGTAGGGAGATACGAGCAGTACTTC.

The chain uses TRBV29-1 and TRBJ2-7; maybe TRBD2 (6 bases). The CDR3 extends over 15 amino acids. Trimming pared 7 bases from V and 2 bases from J, leaving 21 bases between. Germline V gives CDR1 SQVTM, CDR2 ANQGSEA. For the CDR3, the DNA is TGCAGCGCCCAAAGCGGTGGCGGGGCCACCTACGAGCAGTACTTC. Amino acid sequence: CSAQSGGGATYEQYF.

The chain couples TRBV29-1 to TRBJ1-1; tentative D call: TRBD1 (5 bases). This CDR3 has 13 residues. CDR1 is SQVTM, CDR2 ANQGSEA, per germline. The CDR3 DNA reads as TGCAGTTATCGGGTTGGGGCGAACACTGAAGCTTTCTTT. It translates to CSYRVGANTEAFF.

The chain is built from TRBV9 and TRBJ2-1; 11 bases line up with TRBD2. Germline V gene lookup returns CDR1 SGDLS and CDR2 YYNGEE. This CDR3 has 15 amino acids. J was trimmed by 8 bases and V by 0 bases; bases with no gene match: 4. The DNA of the CDR3 is TGTGCCAGCAGCGTAGAGGTAGCGGGGGGGGATGAGCAGTTCTTC. As protein: CASSVEVAGGDEQFF.

The chain combines TRBV19 with TRBJ2-7, with D possibly matching TRBD2 (7 bases). CDR1 LNHDA and CDR2 SQIVND come from the germline V gene (reference sequence). The CDR3 sequence is 13 residues long. Trimming pared 3 bases from V and 6 bases from J, leaving 12 bases between. CDR3 coding DNA: TGTGCCAGTAGTATTGGGGGGGCCTCCGAGCAGTACTTC. Its protein is CASSIGGASEQYF.

V and J are TRBV9 and TRBJ2-3; the match to TRBD2 covers 7 bases. Trimming at V came to 4 bases and at J to 0 bases, leaving 5 bases not matched to a gene. Per germline, CDR1 SGDLS and CDR2 YYNGEE. The CDR3 has 15 residues. The CDR3, as DNA: TGTGCCAGCAGCCCATGGGAGGGGAGCACAGATACGCAGTATTTT. Its translation: CASSPWEGSTDTQYF.

The J gene is TRBJ1-2, the V gene TRBV28; D remains unclear. The CDR3 is 13 amino acids. Germline assignment: CDR1 MDHEN and CDR2 SYDVKM. The CDR3 loop reads CASRGGTAGGYTF. The CDR3 coding sequence is TGTGCGTCTCGAGGAGGTACAGCAGGAGGCTACACCTTC.

The gene calls are TRBV27 and TRBJ1-6, with D unresolved. Per the germline V gene, CDR1 is MNHEY and CDR2 is SMNVEV (reference sequence). The CDR3 covers 15 residues. Trimming removed 2 bases from V and 5 bases from J, with 10 bases in between. The CDR3 is CASSLGPANNSPLHF. The CDR3 bases are TGTGCCAGCAGTTTAGGGCCAGCTAATAATTCACCCCTCCACTTT.

The gene calls are TRBV5-1 and TRBJ2-1; D perhaps matches TRBD2 (6 bases). With 0 bases removed from V and 0 bases from J, the gap between germline ends came to 16 bases. The V gene's germline CDR1 is SGHRS and CDR2 YFSETQ. The CDR3 totals 18 residues. DNA for the CDR3: TGCGCCAGCAGCTTGGAAGCGGGCCGCCCTAGCTCCTACAATGAGCAGTTCTTC. Its protein is CASSLEAGRPSSYNEQFF.

The CDR3 coding sequence is TGTGCCAGCAGCTTAATGGGACAGGGGGAGACCGGGGAGCTGTTTTTT. It encodes CASSLMGQGETGELFF. The chain couples TRBV7-3 to TRBJ2-2, with 11 nucleotides matching TRBD1. This CDR3 has 16 residues. Germline lookup yields CDR1 SGHTA and CDR2 FQGTGA. V shed 1 base, J shed 5 bases, and the junction held 3 bases outside the gene matches.

The chain employs TRBV7-2 and TRBJ2-7; D might be TRBD2 (5 bases). From germline, CDR1 is SGHTA and CDR2 FQGNSA. The V end was cut by 2 bases, the J end by 1 base, with 12 bases between. The CDR3 loop spans 15 amino acids. CDR3 DNA: TGTGCCAGCAGCTTAATGAGGGAGAGTTCCTACGAGCAGTACTTC. Translation: CASSLMRESSYEQYF.

Here the CDR3 reads CASSREWGPETQYF. CDR3 nucleotides: TGTGCCAGCAGCCGGGAATGGGGGCCAGAGACCCAGTACTTC. This chain links TRBV5-6 with TRBJ2-5; possible D gene TRBD1, 6 bases. The CDR3 has 14 residues. The germline gives CDR1 SGHDT, CDR2 YYEEEE. V was clipped by 4 bases and J by 4 bases, with 14 bases between them.

This clone has just a few counts. The CDR3 nucleotides are TGTGCCACCAGCAGATCGGGGGGATCGAACACCGGGGAGCTGTTTTTT. The encoded protein is CATSRSGGSNTGELFF. The rearrangement joins TRBV15 to TRBJ2-2; 7 positions match TRBD2. CDR1 and CDR2 (germline): LNHNV, YYDKDF (reference sequence). The CDR3 contains 16 residues. The junction had 3 bases not matched to a gene; V was cut back by 2 bases and J by 0 bases.

V is TRBV21-1 and J is TRBJ1-4; the table's D gene call, TRBD1, was not cross checked with the DNA. TRBV21-1 is deemed a pseudogene. The length of the CDR3 is 17 residues. The CDR3 DNA is TGTGCCAGCAGCAAAGATTCTTCACAGGGGATGAATGAAAAACTGTTTTTT. It codes for CASSKDSSQGMNEKLFF.

This chain uses TRBV29-1 with TRBJ2-5, with D perhaps TRBD1 (5 bases). The tail of the sequence fits TRBJ2-7 better, so the J call may be wrong. The CDR3 consists of 14 residues. In germline, CDR1 is SQVTM, CDR2 ANQGSEA. The DNA for the CDR3 is TGCAGCACACGGTTGGGGCAGGAGTCCTACGAGCAGTACTTC. It encodes CSTRLGQESYEQYF.

The V call is TRBV27, the J call TRBJ1-2; possible D gene TRBD1, 6 bases. The CDR3 is 12 amino acids. V was clipped by 10 bases and J by 8 bases, with 17 bases between them. CDR1 is MNHEY and CDR2 is SMNVEV in the germline V gene (reference sequence). The CDR3 DNA reads TGTGCCACCGGGGGGGACACCAAAGGCTACACCTTC. Amino acid sequence: CATGGDTKGYTF.

The chain employs TRBV6-5 and TRBJ2-2; D is unclear. V lost 2 bases, J lost 5 bases, and 3 bases lay in between. The CDR3 length is 12 residues. Per the germline V gene, CDR1 is MNHEY and CDR2 is SVGAGI. This CDR3 is CASSYQTGELFF. The CDR3 DNA sequence: TGTGCCAGCAGTTACCAAACCGGGGAGCTGTTTTTT.

This clone was seen only once. The CDR3 DNA reads as TGTGCCAGCAGCTTGAGGGGTACGGGTCAGCCCCAGCATTTT. It encodes CASSLRGTGQPQHF. This rearrangement joins TRBV5-6 to TRBJ1-5, with D perhaps matching TRBD1 (5 bases). CDR1 is SGHDT, CDR2 YYEEEE, per germline. Trimming pared 1 base from V and 6 bases from J, leaving 11 bases between. CDR3 size: 14 residues. Together with reference TRBV5-6 and TRBJ1-5, the CDR3 gives the full variable domain: DAGVTQSPTHLIKTRGQQVTLRCSPKSGHDTVSWYQQALGQGPQFIFQYYEEEERQRGNFPDRFSGHQFPNYSSELNVNALLLGDSALYLCASSLRGTGQPQHFGDGTRLSIL.

This chain connects TRBV27 to TRBJ1-2, with D uncertain. Germline V gene sequence: CDR1 MNHEY, CDR2 SMNVEV (reference sequence). The CDR3 extends over 13 amino acids. Trimming removed 3 bases from V and 7 bases from J, with 12 bases in between. CDR3 amino acids: CASSLTISSGYTF. The DNA of the CDR3 is TGTGCCAGCAGTTTGACAATCTCGTCTGGCTACACCTTC.